These 28 T cell receptor beta chains came from one sample sequenced in a study of blood T cell repertoires in COVID-19. Here immunoSEQ multiplex PCR was the method, and the copy in TCRdb shows in-frame clones only, minus some. The data contain 180,000 or so clones, 70% to 90% of them singletons. Material: peripheral blood. These receptors were obtained from a woman aged 25 to 45 with active or convalescent COVID-19.

The CDR3 region has the DNA TGTGCCAGCAGCTTGGCCCGGGTCGGTGACACTGAAGCTTTCTTT. This sequence encodes CASSLARVGDTEAFF. The chain couples TRBV5-6 to TRBJ1-1; D is unclear. Germline CDR1 SGHDT, CDR2 YYEEEE. CDR3 length: 15 amino acids. Trimming removed 0 bases at V and 3 bases at J, with 12 bases between. Variable domain in full (rest from reference TRBV5-6 and TRBJ1-1): DAGVTQSPTHLIKTRGQQVTLRCSPKSGHDTVSWYQQALGQGPQFIFQYYEEEERQRGNFPDRFSGHQFPNYSSELNVNALLLGDSALYLCASSLARVGDTEAFFGQGTRLTVV.

The gene calls are TRBV7-6 and TRBJ1-2, with TRBD1 identical over 9 bases. Germline V gene sequence: CDR1 SGHVS, CDR2 FNYEAQ. V shed 4 bases, J shed 3 bases, and the junction held 6 bases outside the gene matches. The CDR3 runs to 15 residues. The CDR3 coding sequence is TGTGCCAGCAGCTCACGACAGGGGGTAGACTATGGCTACACCTTC. This sequence encodes CASSSRQGVDYGYTF.

The chain employs TRBV3-1 (or the pseudogene TRBV3-2) and TRBJ1-2; 9 bases fit TRBD1. Germline V gene sequence: CDR1 LGHDT, CDR2 YNNKEL (reference sequence). The CDR3 consists of 15 residues. Unmatched junction bases numbered 7, after V lost 6 bases and J lost 2 bases. In DNA form, the CDR3 reads TGTGCCAGCAGAGGGGGACAGGGTGAGAACTATGGCTACACCTTC. Encoded protein: CASRGGQGENYGYTF.

This rearrangement joins TRBV24-1 to TRBJ2-5, with D possibly TRBD1 on 6 matching bases. The germline gives CDR1 KGHDR, CDR2 SFDVKD. The CDR3 is 15 residues long. The V and J ends lost 0 bases and 5 bases respectively, with 12 bases between them. The CDR3 coding sequence is TGTGCCACCAGTGATTTGGGCAGGGGTGACGAGACCCAGTACTTC. This gives the protein CATSDLGRGDETQYF.

This clone showed up just once. The genes are TRBV5-1 and TRBJ2-7; 11 nucleotides line up with TRBD1. There are 15 residues in the CDR3. The ends lost 4 bases at V and 0 bases at J; junction bases unmatched: 3. CDR1 is SGHRS and CDR2 is YFSETQ in the germline V gene. CDR3 region: CASSPGQGASYEQYF. The DNA of the CDR3 is TGCGCCAGCAGCCCAGGACAGGGGGCCTCCTACGAGCAGTACTTC.

The chain has TRBV30 and TRBJ1-6, with D perhaps matching TRBD1 (5 bases). Per germline, CDR1 GTSNPN and CDR2 SVGIG (reference sequence). Deletions cut 3 bases from V and 8 bases from J, with 17 bases between. The CDR3 covers 15 residues. The CDR3 here is CAWRVAGNRDSPLHF. The CDR3 DNA sequence: TGTGCCTGGAGGGTAGCAGGGAATCGGGATTCACCCCTCCACTTT.

This clone has just a few counts. The CDR3 loop reads CASSYSWRGNEKLFF. The CDR3 DNA follows: TGTGCCAGCAGTTACTCGTGGAGGGGCAATGAAAAACTGTTTTTT. The chain uses TRBV6-5 and TRBJ1-4; D may be TRBD1 (5 bases). The CDR3 runs 15 residues. V dropped 0 bases and J dropped 5 bases, with 10 bases sitting between them. Germline V gene data show CDR1 as MNHEY and CDR2 as SVGAGI.

The chain combines TRBV27 with TRBJ1-1, with a tentative D call TRBD1 (6 bases). CDR1 is MNHEY, CDR2 SMNVEV, per germline (reference sequence). The length of the CDR3 is 12 residues. With 5 bases removed from V and 5 bases from J, the gap between germline ends came to 9 bases. The CDR3 loop is CASSQGGTEAFF. CDR3 coding DNA: TGTGCCAGCAGTCAAGGGGGAACTGAAGCTTTCTTT.

The chain links TRBV7-9 to TRBJ2-7, with TRBD1 matching 9 bases. Germline V gene sequence: CDR1 SEHNR, CDR2 FQNEAQ (reference sequence). CDR3 length: 15 amino acids. Trimming took 3 bases from V and 5 from J; bases not matched to a gene: 8. Here the CDR3 DNA reads TGTGCCAGCAGCTTGTACAGGGGGCGCCTCCACGAGCAGTACTTC. Amino acids: CASSLYRGRLHEQYF.

The CDR3: CASSIFGEEYEQYF. CDR3 coding DNA: TGTGCCAGTAGTATTTTCGGGGAGGAGTACGAGCAGTACTTC. V is TRBV19 and J is TRBJ2-7; possible D gene TRBD2, 6 bases. This CDR3 has 14 residues. V dropped 3 bases and J dropped 4 bases, with 13 bases sitting between them. Germline V gene data show CDR1 as LNHDA and CDR2 as SQIVND (reference sequence).

The rearrangement joins TRBV18 to TRBJ2-1; perhaps TRBD2 as D (7 bases). Trimming left V 3 bases short and J 8 bases short, with 32 bases between. The CDR3 spans 20 residues. Germline CDR1 is KGHSH and CDR2 is LQKENI. The CDR3 nucleotides read TGTGCCAGCTCACCTCGGCCTGGGGGCGGGAGAGGCACGGGTGGCCATGAGCAGTTCTTC. It translates to CASSPRPGGGRGTGGHEQFF. The full variable domain, with the rest looked up from reference TRBV18 and TRBJ2-1, is NAGVMQNPRHLVRRRGQEARLRCSPMKGHSHVYWYRQLPEEGLKFMVYLQKENIIDESGMPKERFSAEFPKEGPSILRIQQVVRGDSAAYFCASSPRPGGGRGTGGHEQFFGPGTRLTVL.

This chain joins TRBV30 and TRBJ2-2; D remains unclear. V was clipped by 1 base and J by 0 bases, with 12 bases between them. The length of the CDR3 is 16 residues. Germline CDR1 GTSNPN, CDR2 SVGIG (reference sequence). Here the CDR3 reads CAWSAPRSSNTGELFF. The CDR3 DNA reads TGTGCCTGGAGTGCACCTAGGTCGTCGAACACCGGGGAGCTGTTTTTT.

The chain uses TRBV30 and TRBJ2-7; TRBD2 is a possible D gene (6 bases). CDR1 GTSNPN and CDR2 SVGIG come from the germline V gene (reference sequence). The CDR3 consists of 13 residues. Trimming shortened V by 2 bases and J by 0 bases, and 8 bases separated the two germline ends. The CDR3 sequence is CAWSTGSSYEQYF. DNA of the CDR3: TGTGCCTGGAGTACCGGGAGCTCCTACGAGCAGTACTTC.

This chain joins TRBV2 and TRBJ2-2, with 7 nucleotides matching TRBD2. The CDR3 contains 15 residues. Trimming removed 6 bases from V and 5 bases from J; junction bases left unmatched: 9. From germline, CDR1 is SNHLY and CDR2 FYNNEI. The CDR3 sequence is CASSGARGRTGELFF. The CDR3 nucleotides are TGTGCCAGCAGCGGCGCGCGGGGGAGGACCGGGGAGCTGTTTTTT. Supplemented by reference TRBV2 and TRBJ2-2, the full variable domain reads EPEVTQTPSHQVTQMGQEVILRCVPISNHLYFYWYRQILGQKVEFLVSFYNNEISEKSEIFDDQFSVERPDGSNFTLKIRSTKLEDSAMYFCASSGARGRTGELFFGEGSRLTVL.

This chain joins TRBV6-5 and TRBJ1-2; the D is unclear. Deletions cut 4 bases from V and 0 bases from J, with 9 bases between. The CDR3 length is 14 residues. Germline V gives CDR1 MNHEY, CDR2 SVGAGI. CDR3 nucleotide sequence: TGTGCCAGCAGTTCAACAGAAGCTAACTATGGCTACACCTTC. This sequence encodes CASSSTEANYGYTF.

This clone has just one count. The rearrangement uses TRBV7-9 and TRBJ2-3; D not resolved. Germline values: CDR1 SEHNR, CDR2 FQNEAQ (reference sequence). CDR3 length equals 14 residues. The V gene lost 4 bases and the J gene lost 3 bases, with 11 bases spanning the gap. DNA of the CDR3: TGTGCCAGCAGCTCTAACCCTAGTACAGATACGCAGTATTTT. This encodes CASSSNPSTDTQYF.

J is TRBJ1-2 and V is TRBV25-1, with unresolved D. V was trimmed by 4 bases and J by 8 bases, leaving 11 bases between them. Germline assignment: CDR1 MGHDK and CDR2 SYGVNS. The CDR3 spans 12 residues. The CDR3 reads CASSGGEGGYTF. The DNA for the CDR3 is TGTGCCAGCAGTGGAGGTGAGGGCGGCTACACCTTC.

The chain recombines TRBV11-2 with TRBJ2-2, with D tentatively TRBD1 (5 bases). V gave up 2 bases and J gave up 8 bases, with 9 bases separating them. Looked up from germline, CDR1 is SGHAT and CDR2 is FQNNGV. The length of the CDR3 is 13 residues. As DNA, the CDR3 is TGTGCCAGCAGCTTACGACAGATAGGGGAGCTGTTTTTT. It is translated as CASSLRQIGELFF.

V is TRBV7-2 and J is TRBJ1-3; maybe TRBD1 (6 bases). This CDR3 is built from 14 residues. The V gene lost 5 bases and the J gene lost 4 bases, with 12 bases spanning the gap. The germline CDR1 and CDR2 sequences are SGHTA and FQGNSA. Here the CDR3 DNA reads TGTGCCAGCAGCCCACAGGGATTCGGAAACACCATATATTTT. Translated: CASSPQGFGNTIYF.

The chain uses TRBV27 and TRBJ2-5; 10 nucleotides align to TRBD1. In germline, CDR1 is MNHEY, CDR2 SMNVEV (reference sequence). The CDR3 covers 16 residues. The V gene end was trimmed by 5 bases and the J gene end by 3 bases; junction bases not matched to a gene: 9. The CDR3 is CASSRGGGTGEETQYF. Here the CDR3 DNA reads TGTGCCAGCAGTAGAGGTGGGGGGACAGGGGAAGAGACCCAGTACTTC.

The V call is TRBV15, the J call TRBJ1-2; TRBD1 matches at 7 bases. The CDR3 has 18 amino acids. The germline CDR1 and CDR2 sequences are LNHNV and YYDKDF (reference sequence). Germline trimming cut 5 bases from V and 5 bases from J; bases unmatched to any gene: 20. In DNA, the CDR3 is TGTGCCACCAGCGGCGGACTGTGGGACAGCTCGGAGGAGTATGGCTACACCTTC. Translation gives CATSGGLWDSSEEYGYTF.

This clone has only one observation. The V and J genes are TRBV19 and TRBJ1-2, with TRBD1 as a possible D gene (5 bases). Between the trimmed V and J ends, which lost 5 bases and 7 bases, there was a span of 11 bases. Germline CDR1 reads LNHDA; CDR2 reads SQIVND (reference sequence). This CDR3 spans 12 amino acids. The DNA of the CDR3 is TGTGCCAGTAGTGCGCGGGGCCCTGGCTACACCTTC. It codes for CASSARGPGYTF.

This chain links TRBV5-4 with TRBJ1-6; D is uncertain. Trimming cost V 3 bases and J 9 bases, with 10 bases left between them. This CDR3 comprises 13 residues. CDR1 SGHNT and CDR2 YYREEE come from the germline V gene (reference sequence). The CDR3 here is CASSSGVGSPLHF. The CDR3 nucleotides read TGTGCCAGCAGCTCCGGGGTCGGTTCACCCCTCCACTTT.

The chain uses TRBV11-2 and TRBJ1-2; TRBD1 aligns across 7 bases. This CDR3 has 13 residues. The J segment lost 2 bases and the V segment lost 5 bases, leaving 2 bases of the junction unmatched. CDR1 SGHAT and CDR2 FQNNGV come from the germline V gene. The CDR3 region has the DNA TGTGCCAGCAGCCAGGGGGTCAACTATGGCTACACCTTC. Its translation: CASSQGVNYGYTF. The full variable domain, its missing parts supplied by reference TRBV11-2 and TRBJ1-2, is EAGVAQSPRYKIIEKRQSVAFWCNPISGHATLYWYQQILGQGPKLLIQFQNNGVVDDSQLPKDRFSAERLKGVDSTLKIQPAKLEDSAVYLCASSQGVNYGYTFGSGTRLTVV.

The chain links TRBV5-1 to TRBJ2-3, with TRBD1 identical over 9 bases. V shed 4 bases and J 2 bases; nucleotides not matched to a gene: 5. The germline V gene encodes CDR1 SGHRS and CDR2 YFSETQ. This CDR3 has 15 residues. The CDR3 reads CASSKGTGNTDTQYF. CDR3 coding DNA: TGCGCCAGCAGCAAAGGGACAGGGAACACAGATACGCAGTATTTT.

This sequence joins TRBV6-5 and TRBJ2-7, with 10 bases aligning to TRBD1. The CDR3 is 14 amino acids. Trimming removed 6 bases from V and 5 bases from J; junction bases left unmatched: 7. CDR1 MNHEY and CDR2 SVGAGI come from the germline V gene. CDR3 nucleotides: TGTGCCAGCAGGGATGACAGGGGGCGTCACGAGCAGTACTTC. Translated, it gives CASRDDRGRHEQYF.

The chain links TRBV3-1 (or the pseudogene TRBV3-2) to TRBJ2-2, with D possibly matching TRBD2 (5 bases). The CDR3 has 15 amino acids. V dropped 3 bases and J dropped 3 bases, with 11 bases sitting between them. The germline V gene has CDR1 LGHDT and CDR2 YNNKEL (reference sequence). CDR3 loop: CASSHLAEYTGELFF. CDR3 coding DNA: TGTGCCAGCAGCCATCTAGCCGAGTACACCGGGGAGCTGTTTTTT.

V gene TRBV27 combines with J gene TRBJ1-2, with TRBD1 matching 9 bases. The junction had 9 bases not matched to a gene; V was cut back by 10 bases and J by 6 bases. Germline V lookup: CDR1 MNHEY, CDR2 SMNVEV (reference sequence). The CDR3 has 13 amino acids. CDR3 nucleotides: TGTGCCACCTTTACAGGGGGCGCGGATGGCTACACCTTC. This encodes CATFTGGADGYTF.